The source of this T cell receptor beta chain is a study of T cells after yellow fever vaccination. TCRdb itself ran the 5' RACE reads through MiXCR, one entry per CDR3 protein. The top ten hold more than 15% of the sample, which has more than 350,000 distinct CDR3 sequences, 11% seen once. Germline CDR1 and CDR2: LNHNV and YYDKDF (reference sequence). Losses at the gene ends were 0 bases for V and 6 bases for J; bases not matched to a gene: 7. The length of the CDR3 is 15 residues. This clonotype was detected a few times. The rearrangement uses TRBV15 and TRBJ1-2, with 7 positions matching TRBD1. Specimen: PBMCs, collected on the day of the first yellow fever vaccination. The receptor was isolated from a man between 18 and 35 years old who received the YFV17D yellow fever vaccine. CDR3 nucleotides: TGTGCCACCAGCAGAGAGGCCGACAGGGTCGATGGCTACACCTTC. This sequence encodes CATSREADRVDGYTF.